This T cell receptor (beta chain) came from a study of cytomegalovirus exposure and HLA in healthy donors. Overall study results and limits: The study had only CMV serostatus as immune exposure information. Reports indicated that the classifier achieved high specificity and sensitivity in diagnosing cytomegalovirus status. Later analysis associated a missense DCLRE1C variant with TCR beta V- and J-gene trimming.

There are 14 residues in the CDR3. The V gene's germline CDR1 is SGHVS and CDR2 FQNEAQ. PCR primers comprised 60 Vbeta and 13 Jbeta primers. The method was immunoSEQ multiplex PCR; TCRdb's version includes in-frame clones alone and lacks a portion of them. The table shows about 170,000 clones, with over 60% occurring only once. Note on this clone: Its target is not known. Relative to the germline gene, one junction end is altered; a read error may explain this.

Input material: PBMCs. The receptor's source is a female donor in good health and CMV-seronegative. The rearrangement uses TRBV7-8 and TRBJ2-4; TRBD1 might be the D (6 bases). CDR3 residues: CASSLGAGVNSQYF. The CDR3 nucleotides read TGTGCCAGCAGCTTAGGTGCAGGGGTGAACAGTCAGTACTTC.